This TCR beta chain was documented in a study of glioma-infiltrating T cells. Study results and caveats: Only very few CDR3 sequences appeared in both tissue and blood. Above-expected tissue-blood divergence occurred in all gliomas, most in low-grade ones.

Amplification of TCR alpha and beta CDR3 regions from RNA used iRepertoire nested multiplex PCR. For one-step reverse transcription and amplification, 100-400 ng of tissue mRNA or PBMC total RNA was used. TCRdb reanalysed the multiplex PCR reads using MiXCR and keeps one entry per CDR3 protein. The sample includes approximately 120,000 distinct CDR3 sequences, about 25% of them seen just once. Trimming cost V 6 bases and J 1 base, with 12 bases left between them. Germline CDR1 reads MNHNS; CDR2 reads SASEGT. The CDR3 runs to 14 residues. This clonotype was seen ten or more times. Its antigen is unknown.

The sample consisted of glioma tissue, nonneoplastic brain tissue, or PBMCs (not recorded which). The rearrangement uses TRBV6-1 and TRBJ2-5, with D possibly TRBD1 on 5 matching bases. The receptor was isolated from a human donor with low-grade glioma or glioblastoma, undergoing nonglioma brain surgery, or in good health (not recorded which). The CDR3 reads CASSNRHLQETQYF. For the CDR3, the DNA is TGTGCCAGCAGCAACAGGCACCTCCAAGAGACCCAGTACTTC.